This is a list of T cell receptor beta chains from one sample in a study of blood T cell repertoires in COVID-19. Libraries were prepared by immunoSEQ multiplex PCR; TCRdb keeps only in-frame clonotypes and omits some of them. The sample has tens of thousands of clones, 75% to 90% seen once. The sequenced material came from peripheral blood. The receptors stem from a man in his sixties with acute or convalescent COVID-19. Each CDR3 is given with its conserved first and last residue. The D gene is left open where the match is weak. Clone sizes are given selectively: once, few, many, or a class where the clone is expanded.

v_call: TRBV4-3
j_call: TRBJ1-1
clone_size: once
d_call: -
cdr3_aa: CASSQDPTAYTEAFF
cdr3_nt: TGCGCCAGCAGCCAAGACCCGACAGCCTACACTGAAGCTTTCTTT

v_call: TRBV29-1
j_call: TRBJ2-3
clone_size: -
d_call: -
cdr3_aa: CSVGGSSTDTQYF
cdr3_nt: TGCAGCGTTGGCGGTTCTAGCACAGATACGCAGTATTTT

v_call: TRBV7-9
j_call: TRBJ2-5
clone_size: -
d_call: -
cdr3_aa: CASSLRGETQYF
cdr3_nt: TGTGCCAGCAGCTTGCGGGGCGAGACCCAGTACTTC

v_call: TRBV11-2
j_call: TRBJ1-1
clone_size: -
d_call: TRBD1
cdr3_aa: CASSPRTGGAEAFF
cdr3_nt: TGTGCCAGCAGCCCCCGGACAGGGGGAGCTGAAGCTTTCTTT

v_call: TRBV19
j_call: TRBJ2-4
clone_size: -
d_call: -
cdr3_aa: CASRGPGIGAIQYF
cdr3_nt: TGTGCCAGTAGGGGGCCAGGGATCGGTGCCATTCAGTACTTC

v_call: TRBV6-6
j_call: TRBJ1-5
clone_size: -
d_call: -
cdr3_aa: CASSYSESQPQHF
cdr3_nt: TGTGCCAGCAGTTACAGCGAGTCGCAGCCCCAGCATTTT

v_call: TRBV21-1
j_call: TRBJ2-3
clone_size: -
d_call: -
cdr3_aa: CASSRRGDSFTDTQYF
cdr3_nt: TGTGCCAGCAGCCGGAGAGGGGACAGTTTCACAGATACGCAGTATTTT

v_call: TRBV5-1
j_call: TRBJ2-7
clone_size: -
d_call: -
cdr3_aa: CASKQGNNEQYF
cdr3_nt: TGCGCCAGCAAACAGGGAAATAACGAGCAGTACTTC

v_call: TRBV6-2/TRBV6-3
j_call: TRBJ2-3
clone_size: -
d_call: TRBD2
cdr3_aa: CASSPTLSLAGTARYTQYF
cdr3_nt: TGTGCCAGCAGCCCTACCCTCTCTCTAGCGGGAACGGCGAGGTATACGCAGTATTTT

v_call: TRBV9
j_call: TRBJ1-1
clone_size: -
d_call: TRBD1
cdr3_aa: CASSQGVNTEAFF
cdr3_nt: TGTGCCAGCAGCCAGGGGGTGAACACTGAAGCTTTCTTT

v_call: TRBV5-4
j_call: TRBJ2-4
clone_size: -
d_call: -
cdr3_aa: CASSPGGPDDTKNIQYF
cdr3_nt: TGTGCCAGCAGCCCCGGAGGGCCCGACGACACCAAAAACATTCAGTACTTC

v_call: TRBV12-3/TRBV12-4
j_call: TRBJ1-6
clone_size: -
d_call: -
cdr3_aa: CASRRGGNSPLHF
cdr3_nt: TGTGCCAGCAGGAGGGGGGGAAATTCACCCCTCCACTTT

v_call: TRBV10-3
j_call: TRBJ1-1
clone_size: -
d_call: -
cdr3_aa: CATYSGEGKAFF
cdr3_nt: TGTGCCACCTATTCAGGGGAGGGAAAAGCTTTCTTT

v_call: TRBV5-1
j_call: TRBJ2-7
clone_size: -
d_call: -
cdr3_aa: CASSYRQDYEQYF
cdr3_nt: TGCGCCAGCAGCTACCGACAGGACTACGAGCAGTACTTC

v_call: TRBV6-2/TRBV6-3
j_call: TRBJ2-3
clone_size: -
d_call: TRBD2
cdr3_aa: CASSYQGLVTDTQYF
cdr3_nt: TGTGCCAGCAGTTACCAGGGACTAGTGACAGATACGCAGTATTTT

v_call: TRBV4-3
j_call: TRBJ1-5
clone_size: -
d_call: -
cdr3_aa: CASSQVTGNNQPQHF
cdr3_nt: TGCGCCAGCAGCCAAGTGACCGGGAACAATCAGCCCCAGCATTTT

v_call: TRBV7-8
j_call: TRBJ2-7
clone_size: -
d_call: TRBD2
cdr3_aa: CASSWGLAGEQYF
cdr3_nt: TGTGCCAGCAGCTGGGGACTAGCGGGCGAGCAGTACTTC

v_call: TRBV6-6
j_call: TRBJ2-3
clone_size: once
d_call: -
cdr3_aa: CASSPTGADTQYF
cdr3_nt: TGTGCCAGCAGTCCCACGGGGGCAGATACGCAGTATTTT

v_call: TRBV30
j_call: TRBJ1-2
clone_size: -
d_call: TRBD1
cdr3_aa: CARTEGQGALKNYGYTF
cdr3_nt: TGTGCCCGGACTGAGGGACAGGGGGCCCTAAAAAACTATGGCTACACCTTC

v_call: TRBV7-9
j_call: TRBJ2-7
clone_size: once
d_call: -
cdr3_aa: CASTLTVGAGRYEQYF
cdr3_nt: TGTGCCAGCACCCTTACCGTTGGGGCAGGACGCTACGAGCAGTACTTC

v_call: TRBV2
j_call: TRBJ2-5
clone_size: once
d_call: -
cdr3_aa: CASTGESRPSTQYF
cdr3_nt: TGTGCCAGCACAGGGGAGTCAAGACCCTCCACCCAGTACTTC

v_call: TRBV28
j_call: TRBJ2-1
clone_size: -
d_call: -
cdr3_aa: CASSTLGRTKHSNEQFF
cdr3_nt: TGTGCCAGCAGTACCTTGGGCCGTACCAAACACAGCAATGAGCAGTTCTTC

v_call: TRBV7-9
j_call: TRBJ2-5
clone_size: -
d_call: -
cdr3_aa: CASSPGQPRGETQYF
cdr3_nt: TGTGCCAGCAGCCCCGGACAACCGCGGGGAGAGACCCAGTACTTC

v_call: TRBV11-2
j_call: TRBJ2-7
clone_size: -
d_call: -
cdr3_aa: CASTLRSSRGGRFYEQYF
cdr3_nt: TGTGCCAGCACCCTAAGGTCCAGTAGGGGAGGCCGTTTCTACGAGCAGTACTTC

v_call: TRBV28
j_call: TRBJ1-6
clone_size: -
d_call: TRBD1
cdr3_aa: CASSSSLSTGAPNSPLHF
cdr3_nt: TGTGCCAGCAGTTCGTCCCTCTCCACAGGGGCGCCGAATTCACCCCTCCACTTT

v_call: TRBV3-1/TRBV3-2
j_call: TRBJ1-2
clone_size: -
d_call: -
cdr3_aa: CASSLQVYGYTF
cdr3_nt: TGTGCCAGCAGCCTACAGGTCTATGGCTACACCTTC

v_call: TRBV30
j_call: TRBJ2-1
clone_size: -
d_call: -
cdr3_aa: CAWSVTSGNEQFF
cdr3_nt: TGTGCCTGGAGTGTTACCAGCGGGAATGAGCAGTTCTTC

v_call: TRBV5-1
j_call: TRBJ2-5
clone_size: once
d_call: TRBD1
cdr3_aa: CASSLGQGALLSETQYF
cdr3_nt: TGCGCCAGCAGCTTGGGACAGGGGGCGCTTTTATCGGAGACCCAGTACTTC

v_call: TRBV3-1/TRBV3-2
j_call: TRBJ1-5
clone_size: -
d_call: -
cdr3_aa: CASSQATGVGEPQHF
cdr3_nt: TGTGCCAGCAGCCAAGCGACGGGAGTTGGGGAGCCCCAGCATTTT

v_call: TRBV6-2/TRBV6-3
j_call: TRBJ1-3
clone_size: -
d_call: -
cdr3_aa: CASSYTGISGNTIYF
cdr3_nt: TGTGCCAGCAGTTACACCGGGATTTCTGGAAACACCATATATTTT

v_call: TRBV5-4
j_call: TRBJ2-1
clone_size: -
d_call: TRBD1
cdr3_aa: CASSFNRDSSYNEQFF
cdr3_nt: TGTGCCAGCAGCTTTAACAGGGACAGCTCCTACAATGAGCAGTTCTTC

v_call: TRBV6-5
j_call: TRBJ1-6
clone_size: -
d_call: -
cdr3_aa: CASMYGGNSPLHF
cdr3_nt: TGTGCCAGCATGTACGGAGGGAACTCACCCCTCCACTTT

v_call: TRBV28
j_call: TRBJ2-7
clone_size: once
d_call: -
cdr3_aa: CASRTQGRYEQYF
cdr3_nt: TGTGCCAGCAGAACACAGGGCCGCTACGAGCAGTACTTC

v_call: TRBV11-3
j_call: TRBJ2-3
clone_size: -
d_call: TRBD2
cdr3_aa: CASSLGTSDSTDTQYF
cdr3_nt: TGTGCCAGCAGCTTAGGAACTAGCGATAGCACAGATACGCAGTATTTT

v_call: TRBV7-3
j_call: TRBJ1-3
clone_size: -
d_call: -
cdr3_aa: CASSISPGNTIYF
cdr3_nt: TGTGCCAGCAGCATATCCCCGGGGAACACCATATATTTT

v_call: TRBV11-2
j_call: TRBJ1-1
clone_size: -
d_call: -
cdr3_aa: CASSSPTPNTEAFF
cdr3_nt: TGTGCCAGCAGCTCCCCGACACCCAACACTGAAGCTTTCTTT

v_call: TRBV6-5
j_call: TRBJ1-1
clone_size: few
d_call: -
cdr3_aa: CASSWNGGNTEAFF
cdr3_nt: TGTGCCAGCAGTTGGAACGGGGGGAACACTGAAGCTTTCTTT

v_call: TRBV9
j_call: TRBJ1-6
clone_size: -
d_call: TRBD1
cdr3_aa: CASSVGGQNNSPLHF
cdr3_nt: TGTGCCAGCAGCGTAGGGGGACAGAATAATTCACCCCTCCACTTT

v_call: TRBV5-1
j_call: TRBJ1-4
clone_size: -
d_call: -
cdr3_aa: CASSLGESTANEKLFF
cdr3_nt: TGCGCCAGCAGCTTGGGAGAGAGCACGGCTAATGAAAAACTGTTTTTT

v_call: TRBV12-3/TRBV12-4
j_call: TRBJ1-2
clone_size: few
d_call: TRBD1
cdr3_aa: CASSPGQGYGYTF
cdr3_nt: TGTGCCAGCAGCCCAGGACAGGGTTATGGCTACACCTTC

v_call: TRBV5-1
j_call: TRBJ2-5
clone_size: once
d_call: TRBD2
cdr3_aa: CASSSGEGSQYF
cdr3_nt: TGCGCCAGCAGCTCTGGGGAGGGTAGCCAGTACTTC

v_call: TRBV15
j_call: TRBJ2-4
clone_size: -
d_call: -
cdr3_aa: CATSRGAKNIQYF
cdr3_nt: TGTGCCACCAGCCGGGGTGCCAAAAACATTCAGTACTTC

v_call: TRBV6-5
j_call: TRBJ1-2
clone_size: -
d_call: -
cdr3_aa: CASSYMGRNIYGYTF
cdr3_nt: TGTGCCAGCAGTTACATGGGGAGGAACATCTATGGCTACACCTTC

v_call: TRBV27
j_call: TRBJ2-1
clone_size: -
d_call: -
cdr3_aa: CASASGLGGSANEQFF
cdr3_nt: TGTGCCAGCGCGAGTGGCCTTGGGGGGAGTGCCAATGAGCAGTTCTTC

v_call: TRBV4-2
j_call: TRBJ1-4
clone_size: -
d_call: -
cdr3_aa: CASSRQADNEKLFF
cdr3_nt: TGTGCCAGCAGCCGACAGGCCGATAATGAAAAACTGTTTTTT

v_call: TRBV30
j_call: TRBJ2-7
clone_size: once
d_call: TRBD2
cdr3_aa: CAWSSGSSYEQYF
cdr3_nt: TGTGCCTGGAGCAGCGGGAGCTCCTACGAGCAGTACTTC

v_call: TRBV11-2
j_call: TRBJ2-1
clone_size: -
d_call: TRBD2
cdr3_aa: CASSLQWGGSYNEQFF
cdr3_nt: TGTGCCAGCAGCCTCCAGTGGGGGGGGTCCTACAATGAGCAGTTCTTC

v_call: TRBV7-2
j_call: TRBJ1-1
clone_size: -
d_call: -
cdr3_aa: CASSAPSDEAFF
cdr3_nt: TGTGCCAGCAGCGCACCGAGTGATGAAGCTTTCTTT

v_call: TRBV21-1
j_call: TRBJ2-2
clone_size: -
d_call: -
cdr3_aa: CASSSLRLGKELFF
cdr3_nt: TGTGCCAGCAGCTCCCTCCGACTCGGGAAGGAGCTGTTTTTT

v_call: TRBV28
j_call: TRBJ2-7
clone_size: -
d_call: -
cdr3_aa: CASTKPPRGKQYF
cdr3_nt: TGTGCCAGCACCAAGCCGCCAAGGGGGAAGCAGTACTTC

v_call: TRBV28
j_call: TRBJ2-7
clone_size: -
d_call: TRBD2
cdr3_aa: CASGIAGLYEQYF
cdr3_nt: TGTGCCAGCGGGATAGCGGGACTCTACGAGCAGTACTTC

v_call: TRBV19
j_call: TRBJ2-6
clone_size: -
d_call: -
cdr3_aa: CASSTLRRWRSSGANVLTF
cdr3_nt: TGTGCCAGTAGTACTTTAAGGAGGTGGCGAAGCTCTGGGGCCAACGTCCTGACTTTC

v_call: TRBV29-1
j_call: TRBJ2-3
clone_size: -
d_call: -
cdr3_aa: CSVSQASSTDTQYF
cdr3_nt: TGCAGCGTGTCTCAAGCCTCAAGCACAGATACGCAGTATTTT